This TCR beta chain derives from a study of regulatory T cells in long-lasting Graves disease. Construction of the TCR beta libraries employed iRepertoire HTBI primers in conjunction with Arm-PCR of CDR3 regions. Each CDR3 protein gets one entry after TCRdb re-called the multiplex PCR reads with MiXCR. The sample contains 350,000 to 450,000 distinct CDR3 sequences, approximately 16% of which appear only once. This CDR3 has 14 amino acids. Trimming removed 0 bases at V and 7 bases at J, with 10 bases between. CDR1 and CDR2 from the germline V gene are LGHNA and YNFKEQ. The time point denotes: newly diagnosed GD, antithyroid drugs for less than 3 months. TCR sequences were obtained from RNA taken from PBMCs. This same sample was also part of a study on T cells in Graves' hyperthyroidism and ophthalmopathy.

The sample was peripheral blood mononuclear cells (PBMCs), taken at new diagnosis, from a patient treated with antithyroid drugs. The sequence was obtained from a woman in her thirties or forties with Graves disease. The rearrangement links TRBV4-2 to TRBJ1-5; D ambiguous. CDR3 sequence reads: CASSQDPGYQPQHF. Written as DNA, the CDR3 is TGTGCCAGCAGCCAAGACCCGGGTTACCAGCCCCAGCATTTT.